The 21 T cell receptor beta chains listed next were all sequenced from one sample in a study of T cells in tumors after PD-1 blockade. The protocol was immunoSEQ multiplex PCR, while the TCRdb copy is restricted to in-frame clones and leaves out a portion. Of thousands of clones listed, approximately 67% are singletons. Here the sequenced sample was tumor tissue, taken after anti-PD-1 treatment. These receptors were collected from a human donor with basal cell carcinoma.

The chain joins TRBV16 to TRBJ2-7; 9 bases map to TRBD2. Trimming at V came to 2 bases and at J to 7 bases, leaving 3 bases not matched to a gene. Germline V CDR1 and CDR2: KGHSY, FQNENV. The CDR3 has 13 residues. This CDR3 is CASSQAAGGEQYF. CDR3 DNA: TGTGCCAGCAGCCAAGCCGCGGGGGGGGAGCAGTACTTC.

CDR3: CASSVGQGGSNEKLFF. The CDR3 DNA follows: TGTGCCAGCAGCGTAGGACAGGGAGGCTCTAATGAAAAACTGTTTTTT. V and J are TRBV9 and TRBJ1-4, with 7 bases matching TRBD1. V lost 0 bases to trimming and J lost 3 bases; unmatched junction nucleotides: 5. CDR3 length: 16 residues. The germline CDR1 and CDR2 sequences are SGDLS and YYNGEE. The entire variable domain, with the rest obtained from reference TRBV9 and TRBJ1-4, is as follows: DSGVTQTPKHLITATGQRVTLRCSPRSGDLSVYWYQQSLDQGLQFLIQYYNGEERAKGNILERFSAQQFPDLHSELNLSSLELGDSALYFCASSVGQGGSNEKLFFGSGTQLSVL.

The chain is built from TRBV10-1 and TRBJ1-2; D is uncertain. CDR1 is WNHNN, CDR2 SYGVQD, per germline (reference sequence). Trimming shortened V by 8 bases and J by 6 bases, and 19 bases separated the two germline ends. The CDR3 has 14 residues. CDR3 residues: CASPLGRVDDGYTF. CDR3 nucleotide sequence: TGCGCCAGCCCCCTGGGCCGGGTGGATGATGGCTACACCTTC.

The chain joins TRBV5-6 to TRBJ2-3; no firm D call. The CDR3 has 13 residues. The ends were cut back, 0 bases at V and 4 bases at J, with 6 bases in the middle. Germline V gene lookup returns CDR1 SGHDT and CDR2 YYEEEE. For the CDR3, the DNA is TGTGCCAGCAGCTTGGTACAGTCAGATACGCAGTATTTT. Its translation: CASSLVQSDTQYF. The full variable domain, in which reference TRBV5-6 and TRBJ2-3 provide the parts outside the CDR3, is DAGVTQSPTHLIKTRGQQVTLRCSPKSGHDTVSWYQQALGQGPQFIFQYYEEEERQRGNFPDRFSGHQFPNYSSELNVNALLLGDSALYLCASSLVQSDTQYFGPGTRLTVL.

By sample share, this clone is large. The V gene is TRBV9, the J gene TRBJ1-3; D not certain. Trimming removed 0 bases from V and 4 bases from J, with 11 bases in between. The CDR3 consists of 15 residues. CDR1 and CDR2 from the germline V gene are SGDLS and YYNGEE. The CDR3 nucleotides are TGTGCCAGCAGCGTAGTTGGAGGTATGGGAAACACCATATATTTT. This sequence encodes CASSVVGGMGNTIYF.

The rearrangement uses TRBV7-9 and TRBJ2-1, with D perhaps given as TRBD1 or TRBD2 (6 bases each). Per the germline V gene, CDR1 is SEHNR and CDR2 is FQNEAQ (reference sequence). Between the trimmed V and J ends, which lost 5 bases and 6 bases, there was a span of 26 bases. This CDR3 is 18 amino acids long. The CDR3 loop is CASSQRGAQGSGVNEQFF. The DNA of the CDR3 is TGTGCCAGCAGCCAACGCGGGGCACAGGGTTCGGGAGTCAATGAGCAGTTCTTC. Using reference TRBV7-9 and TRBJ2-1 for the parts outside the CDR3, the full variable domain is DTGVSQNPRHKITKRGQNVTFRCDPISEHNRLYWYRQTLGQGPEFLTYFQNEAQLEKSRLLSDRFSAERPKGSFSTLEIQRTEQGDSAMYLCASSQRGAQGSGVNEQFFGPGTRLTVL.

The chain recombines TRBV7-3 with TRBJ1-1, with a possible D match to TRBD1 (5 bases). V was clipped by 5 bases and J by 3 bases, with 10 bases between them. Germline loops: CDR1 SGHTA, CDR2 FQGTGA. CDR3 length equals 13 residues. CDR3 region: CASSHDRHTEAFF. For the CDR3, the DNA is TGTGCCAGCAGCCATGACAGACACACTGAAGCTTTCTTT.

The genes are TRBV7-3 and TRBJ1-1; TRBD1 is a possible D gene (5 bases). The CDR3 loop spans 13 amino acids. Germline assignment: CDR1 SGHTA and CDR2 FQGTGA. The V and J ends lost 1 base and 4 bases respectively, with 7 bases between them. This CDR3 reads CASSLIQATEAFF. The CDR3 DNA reads as TGTGCCAGCAGCTTAATACAGGCCACTGAAGCTTTCTTT. Combining the CDR3 with reference TRBV7-3 and TRBJ1-1 gives the whole variable domain GAGVSQTPSNKVTEKGKYVELRCDPISGHTALYWYRQSLGQGPEFLIYFQGTGAADDSGLPNDRFFAVRPEGSVSTLKIQRTERGDSAVYLCASSLIQATEAFFGQGTRLTVV.

The chain joins TRBV7-9 to TRBJ1-1; 7 positions match TRBD1. The V gene end was trimmed by 1 base and the J gene end by 11 bases; junction bases not matched to a gene: 1. CDR1 and CDR2 (germline): SEHNR, FQNEAQ (reference sequence). The CDR3 sequence is 11 residues long. The CDR3 reads CASSLEGAAFF. The DNA of the CDR3 is TGTGCCAGCAGCTTAGAGGGGGCTGCTTTCTTT.

As DNA, the CDR3 is TGTGCCAGCAGCTTAGCGGGGGCCTTCAATCAGCCCCAGCATTTT. It encodes CASSLAGAFNQPQHF. This rearrangement joins TRBV7-2 to TRBJ1-5; possibly TRBD1 for D (6 bases). V lost 0 bases, J lost 3 bases, and 9 bases lay in between. This CDR3 has 15 residues. Germline V gives CDR1 SGHTA, CDR2 FQGNSA.

The chain links TRBV15 to TRBJ1-3; D not resolved. With 1 base removed from V and 0 bases from J, the gap between germline ends came to 7 bases. Germline CDR1 is LNHNV and CDR2 is YYDKDF (reference sequence). The length of the CDR3 is 15 residues. CDR3 DNA sequence: TGTGCCACCAGCAGAGGGGGAAGCTCTGGAAACACCATATATTTT. Protein sequence: CATSRGGSSGNTIYF. The entire variable domain, with the rest obtained from reference TRBV15 and TRBJ1-3, is as follows: DAMVIQNPRYQVTQFGKPVTLSCSQTLNHNVMYWYQQKSSQAPKLLFHYYDKDFNNEADTPDNFQSRRPNTSFCFLDIRSPGLGDTAMYLCATSRGGSSGNTIYFGEGSWLTVV.

The chain carries TRBV4-2 and TRBJ2-3; the D is unclear. In germline, CDR1 is LGHNA, CDR2 YNFKEQ. Deletions cut 0 bases from V and 1 base from J, with 11 bases between. This CDR3 comprises 16 residues. The CDR3 DNA follows: TGTGCCAGCAGCCAAGAGGGTGACTCCCGCACAGATACGCAGTATTTT. Its translation: CASSQEGDSRTDTQYF.

This clone showed up just a few times. The chain employs TRBV7-9 and TRBJ2-2; D ambiguous. Germline CDR1 is SEHNR and CDR2 is FQNEAQ (reference sequence). The ends were cut back, 1 base at V and 4 bases at J, with 7 bases in the middle. CDR3 size: 14 residues. CDR3 amino acids: CASSLEDLTGELFF. CDR3 in DNA: TGTGCCAGCAGCTTAGAGGATCTCACCGGGGAGCTGTTTTTT. Using reference TRBV7-9 and TRBJ2-2 for the parts outside the CDR3, the full variable domain is DTGVSQNPRHKITKRGQNVTFRCDPISEHNRLYWYRQTLGQGPEFLTYFQNEAQLEKSRLLSDRFSAERPKGSFSTLEIQRTEQGDSAMYLCASSLEDLTGELFFGEGSRLTVL.

The V call is TRBV1, the J call TRBJ2-5; the table calls TRBD1, which could not be checked here. TRBV1 has pseudogene status. The CDR3 runs to 15 residues. For the CDR3, the DNA is TGCACCAGCAGCCAAGTAGACACGGTCCAAGAGACCCAGTACTTC. Its protein product is CTSSQVDTVQETQYF.

The chain links TRBV9 to TRBJ2-1, with 11 nucleotides matching TRBD1. The junction had 4 bases not matched to a gene; V was cut back by 4 bases and J by 7 bases. CDR3 length equals 14 residues. CDR1 and CDR2 (germline): SGDLS, YYNGEE. CDR3 sequence reads: CASSLGTGGNEQFF. Here the CDR3 DNA reads TGTGCCAGCAGCCTAGGGACAGGGGGGAATGAGCAGTTCTTC.

Details on this clone: Other DNA sequences in this specimen translate into the identical CDR3. The rearrangement joins TRBV5-1 to TRBJ1-1; D may be TRBD1 (5 bases). There are 14 residues in the CDR3. V lost 2 bases to trimming and J lost 4 bases, with 12 bases between them. Germline V gene lookup returns CDR1 SGHRS and CDR2 YFSETQ. The CDR3 DNA follows: TGCGCCAGCAGCTTTACCGGGGGGATCACTGAAGCTTTCTTT. It specifies CASSFTGGITEAFF.

This clone was observed once. V and J are TRBV5-5 and TRBJ1-5; D gene uncertain. Trimming stripped 1 base from V and 0 bases from J, with 11 bases between. This CDR3 has 16 residues. CDR1 is SGHKS, CDR2 YYEKEE, per germline (reference sequence). The CDR3 region is CASSLSAYYSNQPQHF. CDR3 nucleotide sequence: TGTGCCAGCAGCTTGTCAGCTTATTATAGCAATCAGCCCCAGCATTTT.

This clone has just one count. The J gene is TRBJ2-3, the V gene TRBV6-5; 9 positions match TRBD2. The V gene's germline CDR1 is MNHEY and CDR2 SVGAGI. The CDR3 contains 15 residues. With 7 bases clipped from V and 0 bases from J, the junction kept 5 bases outside the gene matches. The CDR3 loop is CASTSSGISTDTQYF. CDR3 coding DNA: TGTGCCAGCACATCTAGCGGGATAAGCACAGATACGCAGTATTTT.

This chain joins TRBV6-5 and TRBJ2-6; perhaps TRBD2 as D (6 bases). V was trimmed by 6 bases and J by 1 base, leaving 10 bases between them. Germline V gene lookup returns CDR1 MNHEY and CDR2 SVGAGI. The CDR3 has 15 amino acids. The CDR3 region has the DNA TGTGCCAGCAGCCCCGGGGGTTCTGGGGCCAACGTCCTGACTTTC. It specifies CASSPGGSGANVLTF.

This chain uses TRBV11-3 with TRBJ2-3, with a weak D call TRBD1 (5 bases). There are 14 residues in the CDR3. V was pared by 4 bases and J by 3 bases, with 11 bases between. The germline V gene encodes CDR1 SGHNT and CDR2 YENEEA. The DNA of the CDR3 is TGTGCCAGCAGCTCCACCGCAGGGACAGATACGCAGTATTTT. Amino acid sequence: CASSSTAGTDTQYF. Variable domain in full (rest from reference TRBV11-3 and TRBJ2-3): EAGVVQSPRYKIIEKKQPVAFWCNPISGHNTLYWYLQNLGQGPELLIRYENEEAVDDSQLPKDRFSAERLKGVDSTLKIQPAELGDSAVYLCASSSTAGTDTQYFGPGTRLTVL.

This clone was seen more than once but under ten times. The CDR3 spells CASSLGPAREGFEQYF. DNA of the CDR3: TGTGCCAGCAGTTTAGGCCCCGCACGGGAAGGTTTCGAGCAGTACTTC. The chain has TRBV27 and TRBJ2-7, with a weak D call TRBD2 (5 bases). From germline, CDR1 is MNHEY and CDR2 SMNVEV (reference sequence). This CDR3 spans 16 amino acids. Between the trimmed V and J ends, which lost 2 bases and 6 bases, there was a span of 20 bases.